What follows are 17 T cell receptor beta chains derived from one specimen sequenced in a study of blood T cells in healthy people across ages. Together with a sample-barcoded 5' primer, a J-beta primer mix was included in a second PCR lasting roughly 6 to 12 cycles. TCRdb reprocessed the 5' RACE reads with MiXCR, giving one entry per CDR3 protein. The repertoire consists of 1.5 million to 2 million distinct CDR3 sequences, with roughly 30% occurring once and the leading ten covering approximately 7.7%. The material sequenced was blood. These receptors were taken from a woman in her twenties or thirties in good health.

The sample holds a few counts of this clonotype. The chain employs TRBV6-1 and TRBJ1-1; D gene ambiguous. Trimming removed 6 bases at V and 1 base at J, with 15 bases between. CDR3 length: 15 amino acids. Germline V gene data show CDR1 as MNHNS and CDR2 as SASEGT. The CDR3 DNA follows: TGTGCCAGCAGCAGAACGGGGATGGGGAACACTGAAGCTTTCTTT. This codes for CASSRTGMGNTEAFF.

Ten or more counts support this clonotype. The gene calls are TRBV12-3 or TRBV12-4 and TRBJ2-5, with TRBD1 matching 7 bases. The length of the CDR3 is 14 residues. V lost 0 bases and J lost 7; bases outside the gene matches: 5. For the CDR3, the DNA is TGTGCCAGCAGTTTAGCGCAGGGGACAGCGACCCAGTACTTC. It encodes CASSLAQGTATQYF.

Notes on this clonotype: The junction shows a germline mismatch at one end, possibly a read error. The chain uses TRBV7-6 and TRBJ2-7; 7 nucleotides line up with TRBD2. Germline V gene data show CDR1 as SGHVS and CDR2 as FNYEAQ. There are 13 residues in the CDR3. CDR3 region: CAGSMTSSYEQYF. Written as DNA, the CDR3 is TGTGCCGGCAGCATGACTAGCAGCTACGAGCAGTACTTC.

The rearrangement links TRBV12-3 or TRBV12-4 to TRBJ2-7; unclear D gene. The length of the CDR3 is 14 residues. The ends were cut back, 4 bases at V and 6 bases at J, with 16 bases in the middle. The CDR3 spells CASSSATSRLEQYF. The CDR3 DNA follows: TGTGCCAGCAGTTCCGCAACCAGCAGGCTCGAGCAGTACTTC.

This clonotype has at least ten counts. The chain links TRBV4-3 to TRBJ2-6, with D unresolved. CDR1 and CDR2 (germline): LGHNA, YSLEER. CDR3 length: 15 amino acids. The V end lost 3 bases, the J end lost 3 bases, and 9 bases lay between the germline ends. CDR3 region: CASSHTGGGANVLTF. DNA of the CDR3: TGCGCCAGCAGCCACACGGGTGGTGGGGCCAACGTCCTGACTTTC.

CDR3 DNA sequence: TGTGCCAGTGCGCCCGGAGGGTGGGACATGGGGAATGAGCAGTACTTC. Translating it yields CASAPGGWDMGNEQYF. The genes are TRBV9 and TRBJ2-7, with D possibly being TRBD1 or TRBD2 (6 bases each). The V and J ends lost 8 bases and 7 bases respectively, with 28 bases between them. Germline V gives CDR1 SGDLS, CDR2 YYNGEE. The CDR3 consists of 16 residues.

The V gene is TRBV6-6, the J gene TRBJ2-1; 14 bases map to TRBD2. J was trimmed by 10 bases and V by 6 bases; bases with no gene match: 8. Germline V gene lookup returns CDR1 MNHNY and CDR2 SVGAGI (reference sequence). The CDR3 is made up of 15 amino acids. The CDR3 DNA sequence: TGTGCCAGCAGGGGGGGACTAGCGGGGGAGTGGGAGCAGTTCTTC. Protein: CASRGGLAGEWEQFF.

V and J are TRBV18 and TRBJ2-1; TRBD2 agrees at 7 bases. From germline, CDR1 is KGHSH and CDR2 LQKENI. V was clipped by 3 bases and J by 1 base; unmatched bases: 12. The CDR3 is made up of 18 amino acids. The CDR3 DNA reads TGTGCCAGCTCACCTTTATCACAGCAAGCGGGGTCCTACAATGAGCAGTTCTTC. It translates to CASSPLSQQAGSYNEQFF.

This clonotype was seen many times. At one end, the junction sequence differs from germline, possibly due to a read error. The chain uses TRBV5-1 and TRBJ2-7, with D unclear. This CDR3 has 13 residues. Germline V gene lookup returns CDR1 SGHRS and CDR2 YFSETQ. CDR3 sequence reads: CASSLGLTYEQYF. The CDR3 region has the DNA TGTGCCAGCAGCTTAGGGCTAACTTACGAGCAGTACTTC.

This chain joins TRBV20-1 and TRBJ2-3, with D possibly being TRBD2 (7 bases). CDR3 size: 14 residues. With 5 bases removed from V and 4 bases from J, the gap between germline ends came to 16 bases. From germline, CDR1 is DFQATT and CDR2 SNEGSKA (reference sequence). CDR3 coding DNA: TGCAGTGCTGGAGGGGGGGTTGGTTCAGATACGCAGTATTTT. It codes for CSAGGGVGSDTQYF.

The V and J genes are TRBV5-5 and TRBJ1-1; a possible D gene is TRBD1 (6 bases). Trimming shortened V by 4 bases and J by 0 bases, and 13 bases separated the two germline ends. Germline-derived CDR1 and CDR2 are SGHKS and YYEKEE (reference sequence). CDR3 length: 15 residues. This CDR3 reads CASSPRGAMNTEAFF. DNA for the CDR3: TGTGCCAGCAGCCCACGGGGGGCCATGAACACTGAAGCTTTCTTT.

The J gene is TRBJ2-1, the V gene TRBV20-1, with 9 bases fitting TRBD2. With 3 bases clipped from V and 7 bases from J, the junction kept 7 bases outside the gene matches. The CDR3 spans 14 residues. Per the germline V gene, CDR1 is DFQATT and CDR2 is SNEGSKA (reference sequence). The CDR3 DNA reads TGCAGTGCTAGGTCTAGCGGGACGAGGAATGAGCAGTTCTTC. Its translation is CSARSSGTRNEQFF.

The chain joins TRBV29-1 to TRBJ2-1; the D call may be TRBD1 or TRBD2 (7 bases each). From germline, CDR1 is SQVTM and CDR2 ANQGSEA. CDR3 size: 12 residues. The V gene lost 2 bases and the J gene lost 13 bases, with 15 bases spanning the gap. This CDR3 reads CSVESGGGTQFF. DNA for the CDR3: TGCAGCGTTGAATCAGGGGGAGGGACCCAGTTCTTC.

Only a few counts were recorded for this clonotype. This chain connects TRBV4-2 to TRBJ2-1; TRBD1 agrees at 7 bases. Germline V gene sequence: CDR1 LGHNA, CDR2 YNFKEQ. The CDR3 spans 13 residues. V lost 0 bases and J lost 15; bases outside the gene matches: 8. CDR3 in amino acids: CASSQDKGASGFF. The CDR3 coding sequence is TGTGCCAGCAGCCAAGATAAGGGGGCCTCGGGGTTCTTC.

The genes are TRBV7-9 and TRBJ2-1; D may be TRBD2 (7 bases). Germline values: CDR1 SEHNR, CDR2 FQNEAQ (reference sequence). V was shortened by 3 bases and J by 4 bases, with 13 bases between the two germline ends. This CDR3 has 15 residues. The CDR3 DNA follows: TGTGCCAGCAGCTTTTCTAGGGGGGGATACAATGAGCAGTTCTTC. Its translation is CASSFSRGGYNEQFF.

There are many counts of this clonotype. The CDR3 sequence is CASSVDGRTYEQYF. CDR3 sequence (DNA): TGTGCCAGCAGTGTTGATGGGCGGACCTACGAGCAGTACTTC. V usage is TRBV28 and J usage is TRBJ2-7, with D uncertain. V shed 5 bases and J shed 2 bases, with 13 bases lying between them. Germline CDR1 and CDR2: MDHEN and SYDVKM. CDR3 size: 14 residues.

This clonotype was recorded a few times. The chain uses TRBV4-3 and TRBJ2-1; D might be TRBD1 (5 bases). Per germline, CDR1 LGHNA and CDR2 YSLEER. V lost 1 base and J lost 0, with 10 bases in between. The CDR3 is 16 residues long. CDR3 DNA: TGCGCCAGCAGCCAAGGAACAGGTTACTCCTACAATGAGCAGTTCTTC. Protein: CASSQGTGYSYNEQFF.